A single sample gave rise to the 31 T cell receptor beta chains below, sequenced in a study of blood T cell repertoires in COVID-19. Produced via immunoSEQ multiplex PCR; TCRdb's table is partial and in-frame only. The top ten clones hold about 10% of a sample with a few hundred thousand clones, approximately 91% of them seen once. Input material: peripheral blood. These receptors were taken from a woman aged 25 to 45 with COVID-19, enrolled during active disease.

The chain joins TRBV3-1 (or the pseudogene TRBV3-2) to TRBJ1-2, with D possibly TRBD1 on 5 matching bases. The ends were cut back, 4 bases at V and 6 bases at J, with 18 bases in the middle. This CDR3 contains 15 residues. Per germline, CDR1 LGHDT and CDR2 YNNKEL (reference sequence). CDR3 sequence reads: CASSPRPGGGDGYTF. For the CDR3, the DNA is TGTGCCAGCAGCCCCCGTCCGGGGGGTGGCGATGGCTACACCTTC.

The chain uses TRBV28 and TRBJ2-5; 8 nucleotides line up with TRBD1. V gave up 3 bases and J gave up 3 bases; unmatched junction bases: 3. Germline V lookup: CDR1 MDHEN, CDR2 SYDVKM. The CDR3 consists of 14 residues. The CDR3 DNA reads TGTGCCAGCAGTTTGGCAGGGGGCGAAGAGACCCAGTACTTC. Translation gives CASSLAGGEETQYF.

V is TRBV4-1 and J is TRBJ1-2, with D tentatively TRBD1 (6 bases). Germline loops: CDR1 MGHRA, CDR2 YSYEKL. V dropped 0 bases and J dropped 4 bases, with 15 bases sitting between them. The CDR3 covers 16 residues. The CDR3 DNA sequence: TGCGCCAGCAGCCAAGATACAGGACAAGGGGGCTATGGCTACACCTTC. Its protein is CASSQDTGQGGYGYTF.

The rearrangement joins TRBV28 to TRBJ2-5; D not certain. This CDR3 is 14 amino acids long. The germline V gene encodes CDR1 MDHEN and CDR2 SYDVKM. Trimming left V 5 bases short and J 4 bases short, with 14 bases between. CDR3 protein: CASSHRSLGETQYF. Here the CDR3 DNA reads TGTGCCAGCAGTCACCGGAGCCTCGGAGAGACCCAGTACTTC.

The chain links TRBV5-8 to TRBJ1-3; D is possibly TRBD1 (5 bases). Trimming removed 10 bases at V and 2 bases at J, with 13 bases between. The CDR3 totals 13 residues. CDR1 and CDR2 from the germline V gene are SGHTS and YDEGEE. The CDR3 nucleotides read TGTGCCGTCGGGGGGACGACTGGAAACACCATATATTTT. This sequence encodes CAVGGTTGNTIYF.

The V gene is TRBV5-1, the J gene TRBJ1-3; 11 positions match TRBD1. Trimming cost V 4 bases and J 4 bases; bases outside gene matches: 7. The CDR3 runs 16 residues. CDR1 and CDR2 (germline): SGHRS, YFSETQ. The CDR3 is CASSVGQGASGNTIYF. For the CDR3, the DNA is TGCGCCAGCAGCGTAGGACAGGGGGCTAGCGGAAACACCATATATTTT.

The J gene is TRBJ2-3, the V gene TRBV19; D unresolved. CDR3 size: 13 residues. Per the germline V gene, CDR1 is LNHDA and CDR2 is SQIVND (reference sequence). With 5 bases removed from V and 2 bases from J, the gap between germline ends came to 8 bases. This CDR3 reads CASSQTYTDTQYF. The DNA of the CDR3 is TGTGCCAGTAGTCAGACTTACACAGATACGCAGTATTTT.

V and J are TRBV5-1 and TRBJ2-5; 8 bases are a match to TRBD2. The V gene end was trimmed by 4 bases and the J gene end by 3 bases; junction bases not matched to a gene: 11. CDR1 is SGHRS, CDR2 YFSETQ, per germline. The CDR3 consists of 16 residues. Here the CDR3 reads CASSAAGGPYKETQYF. CDR3 nucleotides: TGCGCCAGCAGCGCCGCGGGGGGACCATACAAAGAGACCCAGTACTTC.

V gene TRBV3-1 (or the pseudogene TRBV3-2) combines with J gene TRBJ2-3, with TRBD2 matching 12 bases. The trim removed 5 bases at V and 2 bases at J, leaving 2 bases unmatched. CDR1 and CDR2 from the germline V gene are LGHDT and YNNKEL (reference sequence). The CDR3 runs 15 residues. The CDR3 region has the DNA TGTGCCAGCAGCTCTAGCGGGAGGGCCACAGATACGCAGTATTTT. It codes for CASSSSGRATDTQYF.

This clone was observed once. This chain joins TRBV5-1 and TRBJ2-1; the match to TRBD1 covers 7 bases. Germline V gene sequence: CDR1 SGHRS, CDR2 YFSETQ. This CDR3 is 14 amino acids long. Trimming at V came to 5 bases and at J to 5 bases, leaving 7 bases not matched to a gene. The CDR3 nucleotides are TGCGCCAGCAGTTTAGGGGGCTCGAACAATGAGCAGTTCTTC. As protein: CASSLGGSNNEQFF.

The chain employs TRBV24-1 and TRBJ2-7; D not resolved. The germline V gene has CDR1 KGHDR and CDR2 SFDVKD. The CDR3 spans 14 residues. The V end lost 4 bases, the J end lost 2 bases, and 11 bases lay between the germline ends. The CDR3 DNA sequence: TGTGCCACCAGTGACCCCCCTAGGACCTACGAGCAGTACTTC. Amino acid sequence: CATSDPPRTYEQYF.

The chain uses TRBV20-1 and TRBJ2-2, with D perhaps matching TRBD2 (5 bases). Germline CDR1 DFQATT, CDR2 SNEGSKA (reference sequence). The CDR3 is 12 amino acids. V lost 3 bases to trimming and J lost 6 bases, with 8 bases between them. The CDR3 is CSASRGSGELFF. Written as DNA, the CDR3 is TGCAGTGCTAGTCGGGGATCCGGGGAGCTGTTTTTT.

This chain links TRBV3-1 (or the pseudogene TRBV3-2) with TRBJ2-1; the match to TRBD2 covers 9 bases. The CDR3 is made up of 16 amino acids. Germline V lookup: CDR1 LGHDT, CDR2 YNNKEL (reference sequence). With 4 bases clipped from V and 7 bases from J, the junction kept 11 bases outside the gene matches. CDR3 sequence (DNA): TGTGCCAGCAGCCTCATTGGGACTAGCCGGTTGAATGAGCAGTTCTTC. Protein product: CASSLIGTSRLNEQFF.

This sequence joins TRBV10-3 and TRBJ1-1; perhaps TRBD1 as D (5 bases). With 5 bases removed from V and 1 base from J, the gap between germline ends came to 17 bases. Germline V gives CDR1 ENHRY, CDR2 SYGVKD. This CDR3 spans 16 amino acids. For the CDR3, the DNA is TGTGCCATCAGTCCTCAGGGAAAGGGTTCGAACACTGAAGCTTTCTTT. It yields the protein CAISPQGKGSNTEAFF.

J is TRBJ2-7 and V is TRBV20-1; TRBD1 matches 7 bases. The V and J ends lost 3 bases and 6 bases, in that order; junction bases with no gene match: 2. CDR1 is DFQATT, CDR2 SNEGSKA, per germline (reference sequence). The CDR3 totals 11 residues. The CDR3 nucleotides read TGCAGTGCTAGTCCAGGGGGCGAGCAGTACTTC. Translating gives CSASPGGEQYF.

The rearrangement links TRBV6-4 to TRBJ2-1, with D possibly matching TRBD1 (5 bases). V was trimmed by 6 bases and J by 8 bases, leaving 14 bases between them. Germline V gives CDR1 MRHNA, CDR2 SNTAGT. The CDR3 is 13 residues long. The CDR3 sequence is CASSQIWGDEQFF. The CDR3 DNA follows: TGTGCCAGCAGCCAAATTTGGGGCGATGAGCAGTTCTTC.

The genes are TRBV30 and TRBJ1-6, with TRBD1 identical over 7 bases. The germline V gene has CDR1 GTSNPN and CDR2 SVGIG (reference sequence). CDR3 length: 16 residues. V shed 2 bases, J shed 5 bases, and the junction held 9 bases outside the gene matches. The CDR3 bases are TGTGCCTGGAGTAGGGACAGCCGGAGTGATAATTCACCCCTCCACTTT. It yields the protein CAWSRDSRSDNSPLHF.

V is TRBV5-3 and J is TRBJ2-3; 11 bases are shared with TRBD1. TRBV5-3 is an open reading frame whose function is uncertain. The CDR3 totals 16 residues. V gave up 1 base and J gave up 4 bases; unmatched junction bases: 5. In nucleotides, the CDR3 is TGTGCCAGAAGCTTGCCAGGACAGGGGGCATCAGATACGCAGTATTTT. Translating gives CARSLPGQGASDTQYF.

V gene TRBV3-1 (or the pseudogene TRBV3-2) combines with J gene TRBJ1-6, with TRBD1 identical over 8 bases. Germline CDR1 and CDR2: LGHDT and YNNKEL (reference sequence). J lost 5 bases, V lost 3 bases, and 6 bases had no gene match. The CDR3 has 16 residues. The CDR3 DNA reads TGTGCCAGCAGCCACCTAGACAGGGGTGATAATTCACCCCTCCACTTT. It is translated as CASSHLDRGDNSPLHF.

The rearrangement links TRBV29-1 to TRBJ1-1; D call uncertain. V was shortened by 2 bases and J by 1 base, with 5 bases between the two germline ends. Germline lookup yields CDR1 SQVTM and CDR2 ANQGSEA. The CDR3 is 12 amino acids. The chain's CDR3 is CSVENRNTEAFF. The CDR3 nucleotides read TGCAGCGTTGAAAACAGGAACACTGAAGCTTTCTTT.

J is TRBJ2-1 and V is TRBV7-9; possible D gene TRBD1, 6 bases. The germline gives CDR1 SEHNR, CDR2 FQNEAQ (reference sequence). This CDR3 is built from 16 residues. V dropped 5 bases and J dropped 2 bases, with 16 bases sitting between them. The CDR3 DNA reads TGTGCCAGCAGCCCTCGTGTGGGGGCAGCCTACAATGAGCAGTTCTTC. The encoded protein is CASSPRVGAAYNEQFF.

Turning to this clone: The identical CDR3 is also encoded by other nucleotide sequences in the sample. This chain joins TRBV5-1 and TRBJ2-5; 8 bases align to TRBD2. CDR3 length: 14 residues. Losses at the gene ends were 4 bases for V and 1 base for J; bases not matched to a gene: 3. CDR1 is SGHRS, CDR2 YFSETQ, per germline. CDR3 bases: TGCGCCAGCAGCGGAAGCGGGGGCCAAGAGACCCAGTACTTC. Its protein is CASSGSGGQETQYF.

The V call is TRBV20-1, the J call TRBJ2-7; the D is unclear. V lost 3 bases and J lost 3, with 6 bases in between. This CDR3 has 11 amino acids. CDR1 DFQATT and CDR2 SNEGSKA come from the germline V gene (reference sequence). The CDR3 DNA follows: TGCAGTGCTAGTTCGGGCTACGAGCAGTACTTC. Translated, it gives CSASSGYEQYF.

About this clone itself: The junction shows a germline mismatch at one end, possibly a read error. The CDR3 is CAGSPRPDRADYEQYF. The CDR3 DNA is TGCGCCGGCAGCCCCCGCCCCGACAGGGCGGACTACGAGCAGTACTTC. J is TRBJ2-7 and V is TRBV5-1; the match to TRBD1 covers 7 bases. Germline values: CDR1 SGHRS, CDR2 YFSETQ. The CDR3 loop spans 16 amino acids.

In regard to this clone: At one of its ends the junction is not consistent with the germline gene, which may arise from a read error. The chain employs TRBV20-1 and TRBJ2-7; no reliable D call. Germline CDR1 is DFQATT and CDR2 is SNEGSKA (reference sequence). The CDR3 covers 11 residues. CDR3 DNA sequence: TGCAGTGCCAGAGTAACCTACGAGCAGTACTTC. This translates into CSARVTYEQYF.

V is TRBV24-1 and J is TRBJ2-2; weak D call: TRBD1 (5 bases). The CDR3 sequence is 15 residues long. CDR1 KGHDR and CDR2 SFDVKD come from the germline V gene. V was trimmed by 2 bases and J by 1 base, leaving 7 bases between them. The CDR3 loop reads CATSDSGQNTGELFF. The CDR3 DNA reads as TGTGCCACCAGTGATTCAGGACAGAACACCGGGGAGCTGTTTTTT.

The chain links TRBV9 to TRBJ1-1; 7 positions agree with TRBD1. The CDR3 loop spans 14 amino acids. Germline V gives CDR1 SGDLS, CDR2 YYNGEE. V shed 3 bases, J shed 5 bases, and the junction held 7 bases outside the gene matches. In DNA, the CDR3 is TGTGCCAGCAGCGCCGACAGGGTGGGGACTGAAGCTTTCTTT. Its translation is CASSADRVGTEAFF. Based on the CDR3 plus reference TRBV9 and TRBJ1-1, the full variable domain is DSGVTQTPKHLITATGQRVTLRCSPRSGDLSVYWYQQSLDQGLQFLIQYYNGEERAKGNILERFSAQQFPDLHSELNLSSLELGDSALYFCASSADRVGTEAFFGQGTRLTVV.

This clone was seen once. The rearrangement joins TRBV6-1 to TRBJ2-1; TRBD2 agrees at 7 bases. Germline lookup yields CDR1 MNHNS and CDR2 SASEGT. The V segment lost 3 bases and the J segment 9 bases; nucleotides outside the gene matches: 8. This CDR3 has 14 residues. The CDR3 sequence is CASSDLAGVSEQFF. DNA of the CDR3: TGTGCCAGCAGTGATTTGGCGGGAGTTAGTGAGCAGTTCTTC.

Notes on this clone: The junction and the germline gene differ at one end; a read error may be behind it. The genes are TRBV29-1 and TRBJ2-3; 8 nucleotides align to TRBD1. The CDR3 has 13 amino acids. In germline, CDR1 is SQVTM, CDR2 ANQGSEA. This CDR3 is CSFETGEADTQYF. CDR3 coding DNA: TGCAGCTTTGAGACAGGGGAAGCAGATACGCAGTATTTT.

The J gene is TRBJ2-2, the V gene TRBV25-1, with 11 bases fitting TRBD2. V was clipped by 3 bases and J by 7 bases; unmatched bases: 7. Germline V CDR1 and CDR2: MGHDK, SYGVNS. The CDR3 consists of 16 residues. CDR3 sequence: CASSDPRLAGHGELFF. The CDR3 coding sequence is TGTGCCAGCAGTGACCCCAGACTAGCGGGACACGGGGAGCTGTTTTTT.

The V and J genes are TRBV2 and TRBJ2-7; D gene uncertain. V gave up 0 bases and J gave up 1 base, with 10 bases separating them. Germline V lookup: CDR1 SNHLY, CDR2 FYNNEI. The CDR3 totals 15 residues. The CDR3 is CASSEAPHSSYEQYF. DNA for the CDR3: TGTGCCAGCAGTGAAGCCCCCCACAGTTCCTACGAGCAGTACTTC.